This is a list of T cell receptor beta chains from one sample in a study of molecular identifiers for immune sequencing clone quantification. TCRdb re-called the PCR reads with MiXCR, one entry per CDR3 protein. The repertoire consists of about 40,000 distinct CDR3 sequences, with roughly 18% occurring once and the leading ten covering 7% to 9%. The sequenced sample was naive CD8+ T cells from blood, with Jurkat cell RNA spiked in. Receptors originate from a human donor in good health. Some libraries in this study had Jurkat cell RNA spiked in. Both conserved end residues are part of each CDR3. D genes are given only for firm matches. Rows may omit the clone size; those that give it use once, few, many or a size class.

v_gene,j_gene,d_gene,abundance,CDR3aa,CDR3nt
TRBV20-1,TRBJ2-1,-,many,CSAPERNEQFF,TGCAGTGCTCCCGAACGTAATGAGCAGTTCTTC
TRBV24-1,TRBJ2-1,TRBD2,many,CATSDPGLAGAYNEQFF,TGTGCCACCAGTGATCCGGGACTAGCGGGAGCCTACAATGAGCAGTTCTTC
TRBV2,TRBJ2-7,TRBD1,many,CASSWGQGLGYEQYF,TGTGCCAGCAGTTGGGGACAGGGGTTGGGCTACGAGCAGTACTTC
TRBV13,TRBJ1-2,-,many,CASSSREPTAPYGYTF,TGTGCCAGCAGCTCGCGTGAACCGACAGCCCCCTATGGCTACACCTTC
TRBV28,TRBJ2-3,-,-,CASSYRDIGTDTQYF,TGTGCCAGCAGTTACCGGGACATCGGCACAGATACGCAGTATTTT
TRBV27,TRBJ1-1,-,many,CASSHGNTEAFF,TGTGCCAGCAGTCACGGGAACACTGAAGCTTTCTTT
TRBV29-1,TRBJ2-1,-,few,CSVVGGSTHEQFF,TGCAGCGTTGTAGGAGGGAGTACCCATGAGCAGTTCTTC
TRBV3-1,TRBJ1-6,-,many,CASIGGDPNSPLHF,TGTGCCAGCATAGGAGGGGACCCTAATTCACCCCTCCACTTT
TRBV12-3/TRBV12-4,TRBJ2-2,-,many,CATPLEGPTGELFF,TGTGCCACCCCCCTGGAGGGACCCACCGGGGAGCTGTTTTTT
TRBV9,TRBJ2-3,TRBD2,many,CASSVEGLAGGDTQYF,TGTGCCAGCAGCGTAGAGGGTCTAGCGGGAGGAGATACGCAGTATTTT
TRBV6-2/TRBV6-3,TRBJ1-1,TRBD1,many,CASRGQGMNTEAFF,TGTGCCAGCAGAGGACAGGGCATGAACACTGAAGCTTTCTTT
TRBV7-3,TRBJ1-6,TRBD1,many,CASSPGQGLAPLHF,TGTGCCAGCAGCCCCGGACAGGGTCTGGCACCCCTCCACTTT
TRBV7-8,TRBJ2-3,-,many,CASSSPWGKRSADTQYF,TGTGCCAGCAGCTCCCCTTGGGGGAAGCGCAGCGCAGATACGCAGTATTTT
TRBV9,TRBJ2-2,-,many,CASSVSGELFF,TGTGCCAGCAGCGTCTCCGGGGAGCTGTTTTTT
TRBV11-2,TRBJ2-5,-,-,CASSFRETQYF,TGTGCCAGCAGCTTCCGGGAGACCCAGTACTTC
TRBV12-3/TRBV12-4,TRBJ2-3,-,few,CASSLGPLTGRRPDTQYF,TGTGCCAGCAGTTTAGGCCCCTTGACAGGGAGGCGGCCAGATACGCAGTATTTT
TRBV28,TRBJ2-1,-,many,CASSHNPTEGAYNEQFF,TGTGCCAGCAGTCACAACCCGACAGAGGGCGCCTACAATGAGCAGTTCTTC
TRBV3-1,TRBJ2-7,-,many,CASSQGSSEQYF,TGTGCCAGCAGCCAAGGGAGTTCCGAGCAGTACTTC
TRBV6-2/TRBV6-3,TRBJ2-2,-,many,CASTHPTGVVGELFF,TGTGCCAGCACCCACCCCACGGGAGTCGTCGGGGAGCTGTTTTTT
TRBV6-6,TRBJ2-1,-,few,CASSSEGLNNEQFF,TGTGCCAGCAGTTCGGAGGGCCTGAACAATGAGCAGTTCTTC
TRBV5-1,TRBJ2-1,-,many,CASSPGRVSSYNEQFF,TGCGCCAGCAGTCCTGGACGGGTAAGCTCCTACAATGAGCAGTTCTTC
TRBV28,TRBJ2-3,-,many,CASSLRSVDTQYF,TGTGCCAGCAGTCTCAGGAGCGTAGATACGCAGTATTTT
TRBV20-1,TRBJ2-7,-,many,CSARDRAQGYEQYF,TGCAGTGCTAGAGATCGGGCCCAGGGCTACGAGCAGTACTTC
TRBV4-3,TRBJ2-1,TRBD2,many,CASSQQLAGVSYNEQFF,TGCGCCAGCAGCCAGCAGCTAGCGGGAGTTTCCTACAATGAGCAGTTCTTC
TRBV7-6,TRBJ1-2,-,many,CASSARDNPTNYGYTF,TGTGCCAGCAGCGCCCGGGACAACCCGACTAACTATGGCTACACCTTC
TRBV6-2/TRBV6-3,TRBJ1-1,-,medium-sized,CATGDSYTEAFF,TGTGCCACCGGGGATAGCTACACTGAAGCTTTCTTT
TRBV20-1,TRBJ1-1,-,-,CSARDLLGPRNTEAFF,TGCAGTGCTAGAGATCTGCTGGGTCCCAGAAACACTGAAGCTTTCTTT
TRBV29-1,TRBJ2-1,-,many,CSVASDYNEQFF,TGCAGCGTGGCTAGCGACTACAATGAGCAGTTCTTC
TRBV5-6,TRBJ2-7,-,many,CASSLGRSTLEQYF,TGTGCCAGCAGCTTGGGGCGATCTACCCTCGAGCAGTACTTC
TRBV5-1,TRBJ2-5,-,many,CASNEPTVLSETQYF,TGCGCCAGCAACGAACCGACCGTTTTGTCGGAGACCCAGTACTTC
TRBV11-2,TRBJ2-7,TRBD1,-,CASSFLSTPDRVNYEQYF,TGTGCCAGCAGCTTCCTCTCTACGCCGGACAGGGTTAACTACGAGCAGTACTTC
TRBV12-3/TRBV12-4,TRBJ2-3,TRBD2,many,CASSTGLAEWTDTQYF,TGTGCCAGCAGTACCGGACTAGCGGAATGGACAGATACGCAGTATTTT
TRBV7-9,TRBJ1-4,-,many,CASSHGDRNEKLFF,TGTGCCAGCAGCCATGGGGACCGGAATGAAAAACTGTTTTTT
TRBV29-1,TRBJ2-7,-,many,CSVEDAVDGWQYF,TGCAGCGTTGAAGATGCGGTAGACGGGTGGCAGTACTTC
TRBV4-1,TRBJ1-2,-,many,CASSQVARDDYTF,TGCGCCAGCAGCCAAGTGGCCAGGGATGACTACACCTTC
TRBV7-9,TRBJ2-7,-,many,CASGYEQYF,TGTGCCAGCGGTTACGAGCAGTACTTC
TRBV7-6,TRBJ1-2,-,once,CASNPTAKDGYTF,TGTGCCAGCAACCCTACAGCGAAGGATGGCTACACCTTC
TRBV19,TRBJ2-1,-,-,CASSIRVSYNEQFF,TGTGCCAGTAGTATACGGGTCTCCTACAATGAGCAGTTCTTC
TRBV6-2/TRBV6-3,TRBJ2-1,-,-,CASFPSLSGEQFF,TGTGCCAGCTTTCCCTCTCTCAGTGGAGAGCAGTTCTTC
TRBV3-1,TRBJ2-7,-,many,CASSHIDTKRTYEQYF,TGTGCCAGCAGCCACATAGACACAAAACGTACCTACGAGCAGTACTTC
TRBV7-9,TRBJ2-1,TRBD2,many,CASSTPGTSGIEQFF,TGTGCCAGCAGCACCCCCGGGACTAGCGGTATTGAGCAGTTCTTC
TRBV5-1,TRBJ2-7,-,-,CASSYGQLNEQYF,TGCGCCAGCAGCTACGGCCAGTTAAACGAGCAGTACTTC
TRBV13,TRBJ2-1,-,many,CASSLYAVQSSYNEQFF,TGTGCCAGCAGCTTATACGCAGTTCAAAGCTCCTACAATGAGCAGTTCTTC
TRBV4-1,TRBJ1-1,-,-,CASSQGVAGWVLAFF,TGCGCCAGCAGCCAAGGTGTCGCAGGGTGGGTTCTAGCTTTCTTT
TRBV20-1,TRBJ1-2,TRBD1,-,CSVQGGGYTF,TGCAGTGTCCAGGGGGGTGGCTACACCTTC
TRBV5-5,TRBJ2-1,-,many,CASSLGTGGEQFF,TGTGCCAGCAGCTTGGGTACAGGAGGTGAGCAGTTCTTC
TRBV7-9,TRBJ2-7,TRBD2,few,CASRRIGLAGPSYEQYF,TGTGCCAGCAGACGAATTGGACTAGCGGGACCGTCCTACGAGCAGTACTTC
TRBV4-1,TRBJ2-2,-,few,CASSRGHRNTGELFF,TGCGCCAGCAGTCGCGGACATAGGAACACCGGGGAGCTGTTTTTT
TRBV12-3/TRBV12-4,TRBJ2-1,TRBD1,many,CASSPPGQGDFIEQFF,TGTGCCAGCAGTCCTCCGGGACAGGGGGATTTTATTGAGCAGTTCTTC
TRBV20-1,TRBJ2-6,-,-,CSGYSGANVLTF,TGCAGTGGGTATTCTGGGGCCAACGTCCTGACTTTC
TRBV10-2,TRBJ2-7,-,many,CASSERSPGAYEQYF,TGCGCCAGCAGTGAGCGGTCCCCTGGGGCCTACGAGCAGTACTTC
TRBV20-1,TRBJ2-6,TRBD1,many,CSAWDSLGGANVLTF,TGCAGTGCTTGGGACAGCCTAGGAGGGGCCAACGTCCTGACTTTC
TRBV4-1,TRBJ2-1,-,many,CASSQEPQGYNEQFF,TGCGCCAGCAGCCAAGAGCCCCAGGGGTACAATGAGCAGTTCTTC
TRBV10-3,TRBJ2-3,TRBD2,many,CAISETGPAGVNADTQYF,TGTGCCATCAGTGAGACCGGTCCCGCGGGAGTTAACGCAGATACGCAGTATTTT
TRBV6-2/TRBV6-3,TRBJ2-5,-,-,CASSLLRVQETQYF,TGTGCCAGCAGCCTCCTACGCGTACAAGAGACCCAGTACTTC